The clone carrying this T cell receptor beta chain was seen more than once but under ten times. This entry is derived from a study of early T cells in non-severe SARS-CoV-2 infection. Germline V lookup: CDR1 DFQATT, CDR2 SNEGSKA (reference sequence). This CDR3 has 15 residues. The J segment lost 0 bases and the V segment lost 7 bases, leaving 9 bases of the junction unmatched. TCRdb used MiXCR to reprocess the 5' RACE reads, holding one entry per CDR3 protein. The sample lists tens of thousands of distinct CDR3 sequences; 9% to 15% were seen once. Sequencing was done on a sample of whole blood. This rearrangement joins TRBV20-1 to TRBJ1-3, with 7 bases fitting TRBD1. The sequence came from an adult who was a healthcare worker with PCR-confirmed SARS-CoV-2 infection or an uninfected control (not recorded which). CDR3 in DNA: TGCAGTGTAGGACGAGGGGGCTACTCTGGAAACACCATATATTTT. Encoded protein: CSVGRGGYSGNTIYF.